Shown below are 19 T cell receptor beta chains from a single sample sequenced in a study of blood T cell repertoires in COVID-19. This table comes from immunoSEQ multiplex PCR, and its TCRdb copy is limited to in-frame clones, with some not included. Among fewer than 300,000 clones listed, less than 85% were seen once. Specimen: peripheral blood. The receptors originated from a human donor with COVID-19, enrolled during active disease. The donor label of this sample is uncertain.

This clone was seen a few times. The chain uses TRBV7-3 and TRBJ2-5, with D unclear. The CDR3 is made up of 15 amino acids. Trimming cost V 5 bases and J 0 bases, with 13 bases left between them. In germline, CDR1 is SGHTA, CDR2 FQGTGA. For the CDR3, the DNA is TGTGCCAGCAGCCCCGAGGCGGCTCACCAAGAGACCCAGTACTTC. Its translation is CASSPEAAHQETQYF.

This clone was seen more than once but under ten times. The chain has TRBV9 and TRBJ2-1; D may be TRBD2 (6 bases). The V end was cut by 4 bases, the J end by 7 bases, with 18 bases between. The CDR3 spans 15 residues. Germline CDR1 and CDR2: SGDLS and YYNGEE. The CDR3 coding sequence is TGTGCCAGCAGCCCCGACCAGCGGGTGAGTAATGAGCAGTTCTTC. It codes for CASSPDQRVSNEQFF.

The rearrangement joins TRBV28 to TRBJ2-1; 9 bases match TRBD1. Germline V CDR1 and CDR2: MDHEN, SYDVKM. Trimming cost V 6 bases and J 8 bases; bases outside gene matches: 8. The CDR3 contains 14 residues. Here the CDR3 reads CASRTQGARDEQFF. The CDR3 nucleotides are TGTGCCAGCAGGACACAGGGGGCGCGCGATGAGCAGTTCTTC.

The chain is built from TRBV28 and TRBJ2-5; D is possibly TRBD1 (6 bases). From germline, CDR1 is MDHEN and CDR2 SYDVKM. The CDR3 length is 18 residues. Trimming stripped 1 base from V and 2 bases from J, with 20 bases between. The CDR3 loop reads CASSLSLGGAFFQETQYF. The CDR3, as DNA: TGTGCCAGCAGTTTATCTCTAGGGGGTGCTTTCTTTCAAGAGACCCAGTACTTC.

The sample holds a few counts of this clone. At the DNA level, this CDR3 is encoded by other sequences in the same sample as well. This rearrangement joins TRBV30 to TRBJ1-5; possibly TRBD1 for D (6 bases). The germline V gene encodes CDR1 GTSNPN and CDR2 SVGIG (reference sequence). The CDR3 contains 13 residues. Trimming left V 0 bases short and J 5 bases short, with 8 bases between. The CDR3 coding sequence is TGTGCCTGGAGTGTGTCAGGGGATCAGCCCCAGCATTTT. This codes for CAWSVSGDQPQHF. The variable domain in full, completed from reference TRBV30 and TRBJ1-5, reads SQTIHQWPATLVQPVGSPLSLECTVEGTSNPNLYWYRQAAGRGLQLLFYSVGIGQISSEVPQNLSASRPQDRQFILSSKKLLLSDSGFYLCAWSVSGDQPQHFGDGTRLSIL.

As regards this clone: The sample carries other DNA sequences with the same CDR3. The chain recombines TRBV18 with TRBJ1-1; 9 bases are shared with TRBD1. Germline trimming cut 3 bases from V and 5 bases from J; bases unmatched to any gene: 4. Per germline, CDR1 KGHSH and CDR2 LQKENI. The length of the CDR3 is 14 residues. CDR3 coding DNA: TGTGCCAGCTCACCGGGACAGGGAAGGACTGAAGCTTTCTTT. Protein product: CASSPGQGRTEAFF.

The chain employs TRBV10-3 and TRBJ2-3, with 7 positions matching TRBD2. This CDR3 has 15 residues. Germline V lookup: CDR1 ENHRY, CDR2 SYGVKD. V lost 9 bases, J lost 0 bases, and 9 bases stayed unmatched. CDR3 loop: CAIKGAGTSTDTQYF. Written as DNA, the CDR3 is TGTGCCATTAAGGGAGCGGGGACTAGCACAGATACGCAGTATTTT.

The rearrangement links TRBV30 to TRBJ1-2; D ambiguous. The V gene's germline CDR1 is GTSNPN and CDR2 SVGIG (reference sequence). The CDR3 is 14 amino acids. Trimming removed 7 bases at V and 4 bases at J, with 19 bases between. The CDR3 reads CASPFEDSVYGYTF. The CDR3 nucleotides read TGTGCCTCCCCCTTCGAGGATTCGGTCTATGGCTACACCTTC.

This clone appeared a few times. This sequence joins TRBV3-1 (or the pseudogene TRBV3-2) and TRBJ1-2; D is uncertain. V was clipped by 2 bases and J by 0 bases, with 10 bases between them. CDR1 and CDR2 from the germline V gene are LGHDT and YNNKEL (reference sequence). This CDR3 spans 15 amino acids. CDR3 bases: TGTGCCAGCAGCCAATTTGCGGGGTCTAACTATGGCTACACCTTC. The encoded protein is CASSQFAGSNYGYTF.

This clone was observed a few times. The chain recombines TRBV6-6 with TRBJ2-3; weak D call: TRBD2 (6 bases). CDR1 MNHNY and CDR2 SVGAGI come from the germline V gene (reference sequence). The CDR3 extends over 16 amino acids. The V and J ends lost 2 bases and 0 bases respectively, with 12 bases between them. The CDR3 loop is CASSYGGSTSTDTQYF. As DNA, the CDR3 is TGTGCCAGCAGTTACGGAGGGTCGACTAGCACAGATACGCAGTATTTT.

The chain links TRBV3-1 (or the pseudogene TRBV3-2) to TRBJ1-1, with TRBD1 matching 9 bases. Looked up from germline, CDR1 is LGHDT and CDR2 is YNNKEL (reference sequence). This CDR3 has 14 residues. V lost 3 bases to trimming and J lost 4 bases; unmatched junction nucleotides: 3. CDR3 nucleotide sequence: TGTGCCAGCAGCCAGGGACAGGGAGGCACTGAAGCTTTCTTT. Amino acid sequence: CASSQGQGGTEAFF.

The V and J genes are TRBV7-3 and TRBJ2-1; D perhaps matches TRBD2 (5 bases). Per germline, CDR1 SGHTA and CDR2 FQGTGA. V was shortened by 3 bases and J by 5 bases, with 14 bases between the two germline ends. The CDR3 length is 15 residues. CDR3 coding DNA: TGTGCCAGCAGCTTCGGTGCGGGCGCGCACAATGAGCAGTTCTTC. This gives the protein CASSFGAGAHNEQFF.

The sample holds many counts of this clone. CDR3 region: CASSRGGGRNTEAFF. The CDR3 DNA reads TGTGCCAGCAGCCGAGGGGGCGGACGGAACACTGAAGCTTTCTTT. This chain joins TRBV7-9 and TRBJ1-1, with 7 bases fitting TRBD1. Germline values: CDR1 SEHNR, CDR2 FQNEAQ (reference sequence). Germline trimming cut 5 bases from V and 1 base from J; bases unmatched to any gene: 7. The CDR3 consists of 15 residues.

The chain employs TRBV12-3 or TRBV12-4 and TRBJ1-5; D ambiguous. V dropped 1 base and J dropped 7 bases, with 5 bases sitting between them. The CDR3 extends over 12 amino acids. The CDR3: CASSLGIQPQHF. CDR3 nucleotides: TGTGCCAGCAGTTTAGGTATACAGCCCCAGCATTTT.

The rearrangement uses TRBV28 and TRBJ2-7; D perhaps matches TRBD1 (6 bases). Looked up from germline, CDR1 is MDHEN and CDR2 is SYDVKM. Trimming stripped 6 bases from V and 5 bases from J, with 11 bases between. The CDR3 consists of 12 residues. The CDR3 here is CASRLQGNEQYF. CDR3 coding DNA: TGTGCCAGCAGATTACAGGGCAACGAGCAGTACTTC.

The chain is built from TRBV6-5 and TRBJ1-2, with 9 nucleotides matching TRBD1. This CDR3 is 15 amino acids long. Germline V gene sequence: CDR1 MNHEY, CDR2 SVGAGI. V lost 5 bases, J lost 5 bases, and 9 bases stayed unmatched. CDR3 region: CASSQTGTGRYGYTF. As DNA, the CDR3 is TGTGCCAGCAGTCAAACCGGGACAGGGCGGTATGGCTACACCTTC.

The chain recombines TRBV30 with TRBJ1-2; 7 positions match TRBD1. The germline CDR1 and CDR2 sequences are GTSNPN and SVGIG (reference sequence). V lost 2 bases to trimming and J lost 4 bases; unmatched junction nucleotides: 4. The CDR3 contains 13 residues. The CDR3 sequence: CAWSQGVLYGYTF. As DNA, the CDR3 is TGTGCCTGGAGTCAGGGGGTCCTCTATGGCTACACCTTC.

This chain uses TRBV4-1 with TRBJ2-5; maybe TRBD1 (6 bases). CDR3 length: 14 amino acids. V was clipped by 0 bases and J by 1 base, with 6 bases between them. Germline V gene lookup returns CDR1 MGHRA and CDR2 YSYEKL. CDR3 amino acids: CASSQDRGQETQYF. As DNA, the CDR3 is TGCGCCAGCAGCCAAGACAGGGGCCAAGAGACCCAGTACTTC.

The gene calls are TRBV19 and TRBJ2-1; D is uncertain. Trimming stripped 3 bases from V and 7 bases from J, with 13 bases between. This CDR3 is 14 amino acids long. Germline values: CDR1 LNHDA, CDR2 SQIVND (reference sequence). The CDR3 DNA is TGTGCCAGTAGTATGGTTACCCAGTTGAATGAGCAGTTCTTC. The encoded protein is CASSMVTQLNEQFF.